The 24 T cell receptor beta chains below all came from one sample that was sequenced in a study of vaccination effects on CD4 cells after COVID-19. What these receptors recognize is not known. This table comes from immunoSEQ multiplex PCR, and its TCRdb copy is limited to in-frame clones, with some not included. Of fewer than 40,000 clones listed, around 70% are singletons. At the end of approximately 10 days of culture, CD4+ T cells were isolated. The sequencing here drew on CD4+ T cells from PBMCs cultured without peptide, taken before COVID-19 vaccination. These receptors came from a human donor who received a COVID-19 vaccine.

The V gene is TRBV12-3 or TRBV12-4, the J gene TRBJ2-6, with D unclear. Trimming took off 10 bases at V and 0 bases at J, with 7 bases between the two ends. The CDR3 sequence is 13 residues long. The DNA for the CDR3 is TGTGCCAACCTAATCTCTGGGGCCAACGTCCTGACTTTC. Its protein product is CANLISGANVLTF.

The genes are TRBV6-1 and TRBJ2-7, with 7 bases lining up with TRBD2. The V gene end was trimmed by 3 bases and the J gene end by 2 bases; junction bases not matched to a gene: 4. The length of the CDR3 is 14 residues. Germline V CDR1 and CDR2: MNHNS, SASEGT. The CDR3 sequence is CASSEQLAAYEQYF. The CDR3 DNA sequence: TGTGCCAGCAGTGAGCAGCTAGCGGCCTACGAGCAGTACTTC.

The CDR3 protein is CASSQNRGKANYGYTF. CDR3 nucleotide sequence: TGTGCCAGCAGCCAAAACCGCGGAAAAGCTAACTATGGCTACACCTTC. This rearrangement joins TRBV3-1 (or the pseudogene TRBV3-2) to TRBJ1-2; no clear D gene. The CDR3 is made up of 16 amino acids. Trimming pared 2 bases from V and 0 bases from J, leaving 13 bases between. Germline-derived CDR1 and CDR2 are LGHDT and YNNKEL (reference sequence).

The rearrangement joins TRBV5-5 to TRBJ2-3; D perhaps matches TRBD2 (5 bases). Trimming removed 3 bases at V and 2 bases at J, with 13 bases between. CDR1 and CDR2 (germline): SGHKS, YYEKEE (reference sequence). The CDR3 is made up of 15 amino acids. The CDR3 region has the DNA TGTGCCAGCAGCTATTCAGGACTGATCACAGATACGCAGTATTTT. Residues: CASSYSGLITDTQYF. Looking up the rest from reference TRBV5-5 and TRBJ2-3 gives the full variable domain: DAGVTQSPTHLIKTRGQQVTLRCSPISGHKSVSWYQQVLGQGPQFIFQYYEKEERGRGNFPDRFSARQFPNYSSELNVNALLLGDSALYLCASSYSGLITDTQYFGPGTRLTVL.

The sample holds one count of this clone. The J gene is TRBJ2-5, the V gene TRBV11-2; D perhaps matches TRBD2 (6 bases). Trimming cost V 2 bases and J 1 base, with 11 bases left between them. Germline assignment: CDR1 SGHAT and CDR2 FQNNGV. The CDR3 has 15 amino acids. The CDR3 region has the DNA TGTGCCAGCAGCTTAATGGGCGGGGCCCAAGAGACCCAGTACTTC. Translating gives CASSLMGGAQETQYF.

The rearrangement links TRBV18 to TRBJ1-1, with TRBD1 identical over 10 bases. Germline V gene sequence: CDR1 KGHSH, CDR2 LQKENI. V lost 5 bases to trimming and J lost 5 bases; unmatched junction nucleotides: 11. This CDR3 comprises 16 residues. CDR3 bases: TGTGCCAGCTCAGGCTTTGTTACGGACAGGGGGACTGAAGCTTTCTTT. Amino acid sequence: CASSGFVTDRGTEAFF.

This clone was seen more than once but under ten times. This chain connects TRBV6-6 to TRBJ1-2; D is unresolved. The CDR3 has 14 amino acids. CDR1 is MNHNY and CDR2 is SVGAGI in the germline V gene (reference sequence). Between the trimmed V and J ends, which lost 2 bases and 4 bases, there was a span of 11 bases. CDR3 nucleotides: TGTGCCAGCAGTTACGGCAACGCAGTCTATGGCTACACCTTC. Translation gives CASSYGNAVYGYTF.

The chain has TRBV5-6 and TRBJ1-2; perhaps TRBD1 as D (6 bases). CDR3 size: 15 residues. Trimming took 0 bases from V and 5 from J, leaving 14 bases between them. Per the germline V gene, CDR1 is SGHDT and CDR2 is YYEEEE. The CDR3 bases are TGTGCCAGCAGCTTGGGGCGGGGGGCGACTTATGGCTACACCTTC. Translating it yields CASSLGRGATYGYTF.

This rearrangement joins TRBV7-9 to TRBJ2-3, with 8 bases fitting TRBD1. CDR1 and CDR2 (germline): SEHNR, FQNEAQ (reference sequence). CDR3 size: 14 residues. J was trimmed by 4 bases and V by 8 bases; bases with no gene match: 8. Written as DNA, the CDR3 is TGTGCCAGCCGACCCAGGGGGCCCGCAGATACGCAGTATTTT. As protein: CASRPRGPADTQYF. Looking up the rest from reference TRBV7-9 and TRBJ2-3 gives the full variable domain: DTGVSQNPRHKITKRGQNVTFRCDPISEHNRLYWYRQTLGQGPEFLTYFQNEAQLEKSRLLSDRFSAERPKGSFSTLEIQRTEQGDSAMYLCASRPRGPADTQYFGPGTRLTVL.

The V and J genes are TRBV18 and TRBJ2-4; D gene unclear. Deletions cut 3 bases from V and 1 base from J, with 10 bases between. The CDR3 spans 15 residues. The V gene's germline CDR1 is KGHSH and CDR2 LQKENI. CDR3 in DNA: TGTGCCAGCTCACCGGGCAGTCCCGCCAAAAACATTCAGTACTTC. Amino acids: CASSPGSPAKNIQYF.

The sample holds a few counts of this clone. The rearrangement uses TRBV19 and TRBJ1-6, with 8 bases identical to TRBD1. After removal of 3 bases from V and 9 bases from J, the junction contained 7 bases not matched to a gene. From germline, CDR1 is LNHDA and CDR2 SQIVND (reference sequence). This CDR3 region has 15 residues. CDR3 in DNA: TGTGCCAGTAGTATGACAGGGGAGAGGATTTCACCCCTCCACTTT. Translating gives CASSMTGERISPLHF.

Only a few counts were recorded for this clone. The chain uses TRBV9 and TRBJ1-1; unclear D gene. The germline V gene has CDR1 SGDLS and CDR2 YYNGEE. CDR3 length equals 12 residues. Trimming took off 4 bases at V and 3 bases at J, with 7 bases between the two ends. DNA for the CDR3: TGTGCCAGCAGCTACGGAGACACTGAAGCTTTCTTT. It codes for CASSYGDTEAFF. Combining the CDR3 with reference TRBV9 and TRBJ1-1 gives the whole variable domain DSGVTQTPKHLITATGQRVTLRCSPRSGDLSVYWYQQSLDQGLQFLIQYYNGEERAKGNILERFSAQQFPDLHSELNLSSLELGDSALYFCASSYGDTEAFFGQGTRLTVV.

V and J are TRBV6-5 and TRBJ2-7; 10 bases line up with TRBD2. The CDR3 totals 14 residues. Germline CDR1 is MNHEY and CDR2 is SVGAGI. After removal of 6 bases from V and 6 bases from J, the junction contained 8 bases not matched to a gene. In DNA form, the CDR3 reads TGTGCCAGCAGGTTCAGCGGGAGGGCCGCCGAGCAGTACTTC. This sequence encodes CASRFSGRAAEQYF.

This clone showed up just a few times. The chain joins TRBV30 to TRBJ1-4; D unclear. This CDR3 region has 14 residues. Germline lookup yields CDR1 GTSNPN and CDR2 SVGIG (reference sequence). V was pared by 4 bases and J by 4 bases, with 13 bases between. CDR3 region: CAWTVAGINEKLFF. In nucleotides, the CDR3 is TGTGCCTGGACGGTGGCAGGAATTAATGAAAAACTGTTTTTT.

The V call is TRBV7-2, the J call TRBJ2-7, with 11 positions matching TRBD1. The CDR3 covers 13 residues. Germline CDR1 and CDR2: SGHTA and FQGNSA. The ends lost 5 bases at V and 4 bases at J; junction bases unmatched: 1. The CDR3 region has the DNA TGTGCCAGCAGCCGGGACAGGGGGTACGAGCAGTACTTC. This sequence encodes CASSRDRGYEQYF. The complete variable domain, with remaining parts taken from reference TRBV7-2 and TRBJ2-7, reads GAGVSQSPSNKVTEKGKDVELRCDPISGHTALYWYRQSLGQGLEFLIYFQGNSAPDKSGLPSDRFSAERTGGSVSTLTIQRTQQEDSAVYLCASSRDRGYEQYFGPGTRLTVT.

The V call is TRBV19, the J call TRBJ1-5; no clear D gene. CDR1 and CDR2 (germline): LNHDA, SQIVND (reference sequence). The CDR3 runs 12 residues. Trimming cost V 7 bases and J 3 bases, with 7 bases left between them. DNA of the CDR3: TGTGCCAGTAACTACGTCAATCAGCCCCAGCATTTT. Encoded protein: CASNYVNQPQHF.

The table lists this clone with a few counts. The chain joins TRBV5-1 to TRBJ1-1; the match to TRBD1 covers 8 bases. Germline V CDR1 and CDR2: SGHRS, YFSETQ. The CDR3 extends over 14 amino acids. With V trimmed by 4 bases and J by 1 base, 3 bases remained unmatched. CDR3 sequence (DNA): TGCGCCAGCAGCGAAGGGACAGGGAACACTGAAGCTTTCTTT. Translating it yields CASSEGTGNTEAFF.

The chain has TRBV19 and TRBJ2-2, with 11 bases aligning to TRBD2. Germline V lookup: CDR1 LNHDA, CDR2 SQIVND (reference sequence). The V and J ends lost 5 bases and 0 bases, in that order; junction bases with no gene match: 11. The CDR3 loop spans 19 amino acids. The DNA of the CDR3 is TGTGCCAGTAGTTTTCCCCGGGGACTAGCGGTATCGAACACCGGGGAGCTGTTTTTT. It is translated as CASSFPRGLAVSNTGELFF. Full variable domain (remainder filled in from reference TRBV19 and TRBJ2-2): DGGITQSPKYLFRKEGQNVTLSCEQNLNHDAMYWYRQDPGQGLRLIYYSQIVNDFQKGDIAEGYSVSREKKESFPLTVTSAQKNPTAFYLCASSFPRGLAVSNTGELFFGEGSRLTVL.

The V call is TRBV5-4, the J call TRBJ2-6; no reliable D call. V lost 2 bases, J lost 4 bases, and 10 bases lay in between. The CDR3 totals 15 residues. Germline CDR1 is SGHNT and CDR2 is YYREEE (reference sequence). The CDR3 sequence is CASSLGIWGANVLTF. The CDR3 DNA reads TGTGCCAGCAGCTTAGGGATATGGGGGGCCAACGTCCTGACTTTC.

The chain recombines TRBV4-1 with TRBJ2-1, with 9 nucleotides matching TRBD2. CDR1 MGHRA and CDR2 YSYEKL come from the germline V gene. V lost 0 bases to trimming and J lost 8 bases; unmatched junction nucleotides: 5. The CDR3 contains 15 residues. The CDR3 loop reads CASSQDGTSFHEQFF. The CDR3 DNA is TGCGCCAGCAGCCAAGATGGGACTAGCTTCCATGAGCAGTTCTTC.

This chain connects TRBV3-1 (or the pseudogene TRBV3-2) to TRBJ1-3; no firm D call. Trimming took 2 bases from V and 4 from J, leaving 6 bases between them. Germline assignment: CDR1 LGHDT and CDR2 YNNKEL (reference sequence). CDR3 length: 13 residues. In DNA form, the CDR3 reads TGTGCCAGCAGCCAATGGGTAGGAAACACCATATATTTT. Its translation is CASSQWVGNTIYF.

The V and J genes are TRBV3-1 (or the pseudogene TRBV3-2) and TRBJ2-1; D uncertain. Germline V gene lookup returns CDR1 LGHDT and CDR2 YNNKEL (reference sequence). Trimming removed 1 base from V and 4 bases from J, with 5 bases in between. This CDR3 region has 13 residues. The CDR3 sequence is CASSQVRYNEQFF. In nucleotides, the CDR3 is TGTGCCAGCAGCCAAGTGCGGTACAATGAGCAGTTCTTC.

The V gene is TRBV18, the J gene TRBJ2-7; 10 nucleotides agree with TRBD2. Unmatched junction bases numbered 2, after V lost 3 bases and J lost 0 bases. The CDR3 consists of 15 residues. CDR1 KGHSH and CDR2 LQKENI come from the germline V gene. CDR3 sequence: CASSPQRGGSYEQYF. The CDR3 nucleotides read TGTGCCAGCTCACCTCAGCGGGGGGGCTCCTACGAGCAGTACTTC.

V gene TRBV24-1 combines with J gene TRBJ2-3, with a possible D match to TRBD2 (7 bases). Germline V gives CDR1 KGHDR, CDR2 SFDVKD. The length of the CDR3 is 13 residues. Trimming cost V 8 bases and J 5 bases, with 13 bases left between them. CDR3 loop: CATNPGEGDTQYF. The CDR3, as DNA: TGTGCCACCAATCCAGGGGAGGGAGATACGCAGTATTTT.